This T cell receptor (beta chain) was observed in a study of blood T cell repertoires in COVID-19. Libraries were prepared by immunoSEQ multiplex PCR; TCRdb keeps only in-frame clonotypes and omits some of them. The table shows 150,000 to 200,000 clones, with 80% to 90% occurring only once. The origin of this receptor is a woman aged 70 to 79 with COVID-19, enrolled during active disease. What was sequenced was peripheral blood.

The CDR3 bases are TGTGCCAGCAGCTTGGCCGGGAGGTGGAACACTGAAGCTTTCTTT. Amino acids: CASSLAGRWNTEAFF. This chain links TRBV5-6 with TRBJ1-1; D gene ambiguous. Trimming shortened V by 0 bases and J by 1 base, and 10 bases separated the two germline ends. This CDR3 is 15 amino acids long. Germline V gene sequence: CDR1 SGHDT, CDR2 YYEEEE.